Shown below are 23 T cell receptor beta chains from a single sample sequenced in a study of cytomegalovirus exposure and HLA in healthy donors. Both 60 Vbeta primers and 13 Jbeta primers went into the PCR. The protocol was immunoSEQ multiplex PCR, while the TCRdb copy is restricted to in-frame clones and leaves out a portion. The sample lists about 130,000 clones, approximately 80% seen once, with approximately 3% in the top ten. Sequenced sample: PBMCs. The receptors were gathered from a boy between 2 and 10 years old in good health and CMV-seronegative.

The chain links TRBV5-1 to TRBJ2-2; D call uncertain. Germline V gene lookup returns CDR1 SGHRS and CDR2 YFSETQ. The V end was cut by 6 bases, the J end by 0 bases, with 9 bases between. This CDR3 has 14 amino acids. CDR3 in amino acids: CASKGLANTGELFF. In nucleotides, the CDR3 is TGCGCCAGCAAAGGTCTAGCGAACACCGGGGAGCTGTTTTTT. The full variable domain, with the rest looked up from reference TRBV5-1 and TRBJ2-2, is KAGVTQTPRYLIKTRGQQVTLSCSPISGHRSVSWYQQTPGQGLQFLFEYFSETQRNKGNFPGRFSGRQFSNSRSEMNVSTLELGDSALYLCASKGLANTGELFFGEGSRLTVL.

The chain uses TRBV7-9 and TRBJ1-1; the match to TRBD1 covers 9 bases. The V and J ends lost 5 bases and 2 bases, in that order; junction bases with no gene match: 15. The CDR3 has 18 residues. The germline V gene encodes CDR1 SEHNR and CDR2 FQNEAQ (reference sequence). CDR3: CASSPTGTGLRTNTEAFF. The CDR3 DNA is TGTGCCAGCAGCCCAACCGGGACAGGGCTCAGGACTAACACTGAAGCTTTCTTT. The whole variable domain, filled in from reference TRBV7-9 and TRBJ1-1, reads DTGVSQNPRHKITKRGQNVTFRCDPISEHNRLYWYRQTLGQGPEFLTYFQNEAQLEKSRLLSDRFSAERPKGSFSTLEIQRTEQGDSAMYLCASSPTGTGLRTNTEAFFGQGTRLTVV.

The CDR3 sequence: CASSESPMGQAGDEQYF. CDR3 bases: TGTGCCAGCAGTGAATCGCCGATGGGACAGGCCGGAGACGAGCAGTACTTC. The gene calls are TRBV6-1 and TRBJ2-7; 8 bases line up with TRBD1. This CDR3 contains 17 residues. V was pared by 2 bases and J by 5 bases, with 14 bases of the junction left unmatched. Germline CDR1 MNHNS, CDR2 SASEGT.

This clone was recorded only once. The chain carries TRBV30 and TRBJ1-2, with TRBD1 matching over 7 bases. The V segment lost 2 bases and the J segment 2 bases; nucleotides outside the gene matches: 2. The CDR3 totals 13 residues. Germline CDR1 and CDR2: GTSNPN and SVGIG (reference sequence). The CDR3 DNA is TGTGCCTGGAGTCCAGGGGGAAACTATGGCTACACCTTC. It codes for CAWSPGGNYGYTF.

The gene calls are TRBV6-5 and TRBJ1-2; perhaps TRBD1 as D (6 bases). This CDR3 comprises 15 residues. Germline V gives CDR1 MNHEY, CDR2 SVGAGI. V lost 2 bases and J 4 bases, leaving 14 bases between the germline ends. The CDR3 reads CASSYDGGGPYGYTF. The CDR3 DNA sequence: TGTGCCAGCAGTTACGACGGTGGGGGCCCCTATGGCTACACCTTC.

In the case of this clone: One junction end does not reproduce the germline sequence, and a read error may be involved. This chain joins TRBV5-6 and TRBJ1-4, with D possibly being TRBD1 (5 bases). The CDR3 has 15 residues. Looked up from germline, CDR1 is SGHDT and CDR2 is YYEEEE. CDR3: CVSSFGGWTNEKLFF. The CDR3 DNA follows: TGTGTCAGCAGCTTCGGGGGGTGGACTAATGAAAAACTGTTTTTT.

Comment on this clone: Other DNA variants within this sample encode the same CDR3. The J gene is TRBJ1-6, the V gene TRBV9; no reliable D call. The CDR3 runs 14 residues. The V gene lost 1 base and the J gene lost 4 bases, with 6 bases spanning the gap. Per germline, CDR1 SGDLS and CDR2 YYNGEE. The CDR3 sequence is CASSVTSYNSPLHF. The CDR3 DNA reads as TGTGCCAGCAGCGTAACATCTTATAATTCACCCCTCCACTTT.

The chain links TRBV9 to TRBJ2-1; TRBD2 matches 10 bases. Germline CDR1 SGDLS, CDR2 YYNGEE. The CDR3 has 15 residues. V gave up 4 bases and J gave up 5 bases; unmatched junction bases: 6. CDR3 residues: CASSPPSGRHNEQFF. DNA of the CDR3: TGTGCCAGCAGCCCGCCTAGCGGGAGACACAATGAGCAGTTCTTC.

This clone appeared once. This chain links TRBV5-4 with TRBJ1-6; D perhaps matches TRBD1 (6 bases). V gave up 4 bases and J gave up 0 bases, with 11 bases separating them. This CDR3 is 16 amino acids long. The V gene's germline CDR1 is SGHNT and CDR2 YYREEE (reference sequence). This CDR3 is CASSPTGSSYNSPLHF. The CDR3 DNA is TGTGCCAGCAGCCCTACAGGGAGCTCCTATAATTCACCCCTCCACTTT.

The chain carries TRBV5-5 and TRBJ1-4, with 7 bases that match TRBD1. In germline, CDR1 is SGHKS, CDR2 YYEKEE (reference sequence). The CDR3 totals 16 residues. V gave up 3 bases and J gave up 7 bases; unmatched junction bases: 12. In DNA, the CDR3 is TGTGCCAGCAGCTCGAATCCGGGACAGAAGGGTGAAAAACTGTTTTTT. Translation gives CASSSNPGQKGEKLFF.

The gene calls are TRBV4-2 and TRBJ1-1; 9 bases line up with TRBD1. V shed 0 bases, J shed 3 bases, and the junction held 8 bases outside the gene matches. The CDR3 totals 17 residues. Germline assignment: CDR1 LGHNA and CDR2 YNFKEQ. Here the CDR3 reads CASSQDRDRVIYTEAFF. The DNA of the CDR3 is TGTGCCAGCAGCCAAGACCGGGACAGGGTGATTTACACTGAAGCTTTCTTT.

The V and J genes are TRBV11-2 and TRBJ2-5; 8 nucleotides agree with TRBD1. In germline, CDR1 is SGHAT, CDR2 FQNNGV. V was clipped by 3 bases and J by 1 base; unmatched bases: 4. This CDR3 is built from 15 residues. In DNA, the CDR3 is TGTGCCAGCAGCTTGGACAGGGCGTCCCAAGAGACCCAGTACTTC. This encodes CASSLDRASQETQYF.

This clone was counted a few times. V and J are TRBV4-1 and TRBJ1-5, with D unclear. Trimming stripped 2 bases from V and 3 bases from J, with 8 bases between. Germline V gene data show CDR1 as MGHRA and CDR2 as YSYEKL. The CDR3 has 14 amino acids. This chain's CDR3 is CASSQLTANQPQHF. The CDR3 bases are TGCGCCAGCAGCCAATTAACAGCCAATCAGCCCCAGCATTTT.

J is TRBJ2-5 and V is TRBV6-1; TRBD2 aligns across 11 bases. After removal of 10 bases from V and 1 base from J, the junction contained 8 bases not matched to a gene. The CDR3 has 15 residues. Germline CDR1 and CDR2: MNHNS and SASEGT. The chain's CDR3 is CANRRLAGTQETQYF. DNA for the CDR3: TGTGCCAACCGTCGACTAGCGGGGACCCAAGAGACCCAGTACTTC.

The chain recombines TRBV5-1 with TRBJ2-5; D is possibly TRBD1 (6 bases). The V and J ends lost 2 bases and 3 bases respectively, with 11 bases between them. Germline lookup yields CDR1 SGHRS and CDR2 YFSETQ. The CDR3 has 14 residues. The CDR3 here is CASSFRGWEETQYF. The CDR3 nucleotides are TGCGCCAGCAGCTTCAGGGGCTGGGAAGAGACCCAGTACTTC.

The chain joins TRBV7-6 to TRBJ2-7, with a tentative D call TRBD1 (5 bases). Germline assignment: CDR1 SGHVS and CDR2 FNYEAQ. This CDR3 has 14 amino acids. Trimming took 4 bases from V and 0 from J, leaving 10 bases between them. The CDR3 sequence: CASSSQVSSYEQYF. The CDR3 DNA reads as TGTGCCAGCAGCTCACAGGTTAGCTCCTACGAGCAGTACTTC. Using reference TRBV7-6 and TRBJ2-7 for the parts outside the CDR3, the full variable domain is GAGVSQSPRYKVTKRGQDVALRCDPISGHVSLYWYRQALGQGPEFLTYFNYEAQQDKSGLPNDRFSAERPEGSISTLTIQRTEQRDSAMYRCASSSQVSSYEQYFGPGTRLTVT.

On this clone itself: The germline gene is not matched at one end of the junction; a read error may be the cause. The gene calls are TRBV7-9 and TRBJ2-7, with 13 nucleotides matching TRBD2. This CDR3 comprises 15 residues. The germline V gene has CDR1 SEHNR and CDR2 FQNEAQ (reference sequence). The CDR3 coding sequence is TGTTCCAGCAGCTTTACTAGCGGGGGGGAGGGCGAGCAGTACTTC. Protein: CSSSFTSGGEGEQYF.

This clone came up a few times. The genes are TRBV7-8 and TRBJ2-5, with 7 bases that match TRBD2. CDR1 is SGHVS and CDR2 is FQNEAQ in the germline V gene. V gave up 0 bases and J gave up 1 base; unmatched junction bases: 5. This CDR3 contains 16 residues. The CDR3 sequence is CASSLAPLAVQETQYF. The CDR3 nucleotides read TGTGCCAGCAGCTTAGCCCCCCTAGCGGTCCAAGAGACCCAGTACTTC. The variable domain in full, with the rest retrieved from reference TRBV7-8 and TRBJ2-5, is GAGVSQSPRYKVAKRGQDVALRCDPISGHVSLFWYQQALGQGPEFLTYFQNEAQLDKSGLPSDRFFAERPEGSVSTLKIQRTQQEDSAVYLCASSLAPLAVQETQYFGPGTRLLVL.

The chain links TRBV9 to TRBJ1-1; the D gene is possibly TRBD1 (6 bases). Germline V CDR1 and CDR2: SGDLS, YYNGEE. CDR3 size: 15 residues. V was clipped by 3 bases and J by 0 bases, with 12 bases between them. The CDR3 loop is CASSAPQGLNTEAFF. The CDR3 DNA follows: TGTGCCAGCAGCGCTCCACAGGGATTGAACACTGAAGCTTTCTTT.

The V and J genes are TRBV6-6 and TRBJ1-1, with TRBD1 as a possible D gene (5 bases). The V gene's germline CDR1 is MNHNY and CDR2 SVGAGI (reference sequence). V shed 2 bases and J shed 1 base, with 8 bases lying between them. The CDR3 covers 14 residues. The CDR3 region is CASSYQGWNTEAFF. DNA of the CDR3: TGTGCCAGCAGTTACCAGGGATGGAACACTGAAGCTTTCTTT.

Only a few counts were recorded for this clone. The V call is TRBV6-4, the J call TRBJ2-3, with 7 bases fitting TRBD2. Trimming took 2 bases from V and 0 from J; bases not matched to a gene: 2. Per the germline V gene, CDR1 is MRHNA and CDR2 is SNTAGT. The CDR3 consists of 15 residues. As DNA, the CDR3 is TGTGCCAGCAGTGACGGGGAGGGGAGCACAGATACGCAGTATTTT. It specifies CASSDGEGSTDTQYF.

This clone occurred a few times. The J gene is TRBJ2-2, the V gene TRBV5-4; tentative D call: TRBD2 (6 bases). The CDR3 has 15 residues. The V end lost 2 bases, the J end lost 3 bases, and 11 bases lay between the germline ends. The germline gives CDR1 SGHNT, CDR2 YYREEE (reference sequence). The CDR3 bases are TGTGCCAGCAGCTTCGGACTAAGAGACACCGGGGAGCTGTTTTTT. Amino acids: CASSFGLRDTGELFF.

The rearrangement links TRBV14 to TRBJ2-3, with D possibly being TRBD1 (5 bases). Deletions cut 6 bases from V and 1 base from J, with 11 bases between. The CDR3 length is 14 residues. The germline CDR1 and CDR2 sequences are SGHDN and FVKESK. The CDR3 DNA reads TGTGCCAGCAGTCCTTGGGGCGGCACAGATACGCAGTATTTT. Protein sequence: CASSPWGGTDTQYF.